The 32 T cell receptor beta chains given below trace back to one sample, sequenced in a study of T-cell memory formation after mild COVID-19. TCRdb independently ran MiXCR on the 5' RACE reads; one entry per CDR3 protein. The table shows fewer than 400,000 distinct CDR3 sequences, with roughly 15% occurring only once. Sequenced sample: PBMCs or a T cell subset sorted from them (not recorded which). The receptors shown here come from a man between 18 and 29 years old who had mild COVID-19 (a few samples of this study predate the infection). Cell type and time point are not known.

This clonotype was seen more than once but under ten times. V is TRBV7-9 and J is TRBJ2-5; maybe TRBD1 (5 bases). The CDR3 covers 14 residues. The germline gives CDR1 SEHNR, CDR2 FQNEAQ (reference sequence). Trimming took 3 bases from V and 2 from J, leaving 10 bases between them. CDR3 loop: CASSFPQGQETQYF. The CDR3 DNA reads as TGTGCCAGCAGCTTCCCCCAGGGTCAAGAGACCCAGTACTTC.

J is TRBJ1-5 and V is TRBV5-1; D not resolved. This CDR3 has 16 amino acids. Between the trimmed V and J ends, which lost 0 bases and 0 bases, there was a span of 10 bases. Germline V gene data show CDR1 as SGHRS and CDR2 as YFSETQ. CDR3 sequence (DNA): TGCGCCAGCAGCTTGGTTGGGTCGTATAGCAATCAGCCCCAGCATTTT. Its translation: CASSLVGSYSNQPQHF.

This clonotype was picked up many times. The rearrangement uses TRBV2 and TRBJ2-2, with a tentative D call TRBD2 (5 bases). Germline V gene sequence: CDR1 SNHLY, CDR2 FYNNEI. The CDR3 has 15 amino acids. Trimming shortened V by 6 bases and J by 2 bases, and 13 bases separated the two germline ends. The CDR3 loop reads CASSPEGANTGELFF. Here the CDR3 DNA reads TGTGCCAGCAGCCCCGAGGGAGCAAACACCGGGGAGCTGTTTTTT.

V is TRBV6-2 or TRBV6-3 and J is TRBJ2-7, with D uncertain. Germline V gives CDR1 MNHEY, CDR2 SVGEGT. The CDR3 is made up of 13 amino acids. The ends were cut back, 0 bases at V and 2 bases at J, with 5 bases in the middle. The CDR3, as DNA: TGTGCCAGCAGTTACTCGACCCCCTACGAGCAGTACTTC. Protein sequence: CASSYSTPYEQYF.

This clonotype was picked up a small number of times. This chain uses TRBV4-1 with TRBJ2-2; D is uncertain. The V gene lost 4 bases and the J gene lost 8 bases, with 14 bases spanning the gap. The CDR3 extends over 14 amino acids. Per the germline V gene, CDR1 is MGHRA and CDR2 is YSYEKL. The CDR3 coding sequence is TGCGCCAGCAGCCGGACGCCGTCAGCGGGGGAGCTGTTTTTT. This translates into CASSRTPSAGELFF.

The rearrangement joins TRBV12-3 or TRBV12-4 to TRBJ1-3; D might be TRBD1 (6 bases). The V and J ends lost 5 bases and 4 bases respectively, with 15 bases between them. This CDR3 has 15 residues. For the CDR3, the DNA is TGTGCCAGCAGTCAGAGGGGGAGGGCCGGAAACACCATATATTTT. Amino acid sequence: CASSQRGRAGNTIYF.

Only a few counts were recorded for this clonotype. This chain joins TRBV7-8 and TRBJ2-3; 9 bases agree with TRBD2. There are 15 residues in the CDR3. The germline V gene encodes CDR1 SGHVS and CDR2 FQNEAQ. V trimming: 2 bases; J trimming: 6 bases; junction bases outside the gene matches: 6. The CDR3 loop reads CASSLQAGGRDTQYF. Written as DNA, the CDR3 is TGTGCCAGCAGCTTACAGGCGGGGGGGCGGGATACGCAGTATTTT.

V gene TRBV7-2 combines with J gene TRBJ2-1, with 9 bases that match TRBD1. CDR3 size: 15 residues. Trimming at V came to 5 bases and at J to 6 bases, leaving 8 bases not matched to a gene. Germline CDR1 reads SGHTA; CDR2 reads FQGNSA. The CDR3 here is CASSEGQGDFNEQFF. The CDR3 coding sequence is TGTGCCAGCAGCGAGGGACAGGGCGATTTCAATGAGCAGTTCTTC.

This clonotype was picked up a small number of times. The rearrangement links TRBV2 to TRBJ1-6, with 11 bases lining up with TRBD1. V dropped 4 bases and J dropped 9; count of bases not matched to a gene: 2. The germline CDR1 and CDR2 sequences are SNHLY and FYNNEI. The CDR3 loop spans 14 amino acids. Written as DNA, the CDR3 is TGTGCCAGCAGTGGGGGGACAGGGGGTTCACCCCTCCACTTT. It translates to CASSGGTGGSPLHF.

This CDR3 reads CASSLGQVYGYTF. In DNA, the CDR3 is TGTGCCAGCAGTTTAGGACAGGTCTATGGCTACACCTTC. This chain connects TRBV12-3 or TRBV12-4 to TRBJ1-2, with a possible D match to TRBD1 (6 bases). Trimming shortened V by 1 base and J by 4 bases, and 7 bases separated the two germline ends. CDR3 length: 13 residues.

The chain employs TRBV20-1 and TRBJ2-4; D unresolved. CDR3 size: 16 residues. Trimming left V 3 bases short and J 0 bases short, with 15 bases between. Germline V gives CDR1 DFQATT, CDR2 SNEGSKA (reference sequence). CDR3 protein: CSARENVDIAKNIQYF. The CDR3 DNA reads TGCAGTGCTAGGGAAAACGTGGATATAGCCAAAAACATTCAGTACTTC.

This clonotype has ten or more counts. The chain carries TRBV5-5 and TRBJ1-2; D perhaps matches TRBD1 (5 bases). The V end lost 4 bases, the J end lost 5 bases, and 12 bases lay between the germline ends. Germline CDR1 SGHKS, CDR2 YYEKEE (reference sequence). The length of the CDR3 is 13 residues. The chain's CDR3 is CASSRFGGYGYTF. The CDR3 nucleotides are TGTGCCAGCAGCCGTTTCGGGGGGTATGGCTACACCTTC.

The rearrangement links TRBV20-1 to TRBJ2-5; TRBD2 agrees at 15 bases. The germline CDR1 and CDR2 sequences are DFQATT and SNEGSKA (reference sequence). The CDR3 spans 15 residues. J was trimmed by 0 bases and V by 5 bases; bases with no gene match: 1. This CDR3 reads CSAGTSGGHQETQYF. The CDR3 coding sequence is TGCAGTGCTGGGACTAGCGGGGGGCACCAAGAGACCCAGTACTTC.

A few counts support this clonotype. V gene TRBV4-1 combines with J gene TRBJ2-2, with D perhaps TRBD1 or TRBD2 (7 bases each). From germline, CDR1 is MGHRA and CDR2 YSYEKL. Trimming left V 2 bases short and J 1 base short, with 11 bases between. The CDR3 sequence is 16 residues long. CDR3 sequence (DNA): TGCGCCAGCAGCCAACAGGGGGAGGGGAACACCGGGGAGCTGTTTTTT. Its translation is CASSQQGEGNTGELFF.

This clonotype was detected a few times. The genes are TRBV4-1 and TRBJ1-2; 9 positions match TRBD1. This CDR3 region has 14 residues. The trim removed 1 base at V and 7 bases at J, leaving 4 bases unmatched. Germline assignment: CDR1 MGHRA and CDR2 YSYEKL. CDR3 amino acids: CASSQGDRVGGYTF. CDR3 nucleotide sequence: TGCGCCAGCAGCCAAGGGGACAGGGTTGGTGGCTACACCTTC.

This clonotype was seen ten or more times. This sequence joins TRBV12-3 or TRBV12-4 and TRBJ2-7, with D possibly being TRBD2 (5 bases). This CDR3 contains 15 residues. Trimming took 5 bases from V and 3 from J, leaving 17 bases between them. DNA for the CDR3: TGTGCCAGCAGTCCGCGGGCCAGGAATAACTACGAGCAGTACTTC. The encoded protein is CASSPRARNNYEQYF.

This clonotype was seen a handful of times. CDR3 coding DNA: TGTGCCAGCAGCCCCTACCACGGGGGGCCGCCAGATACGCAGTATTTT. Protein: CASSPYHGGPPDTQYF. This sequence joins TRBV7-3 and TRBJ2-3; maybe TRBD2 (7 bases). This CDR3 comprises 16 residues. The V gene's germline CDR1 is SGHTA and CDR2 FQGTGA. Trimming pared 5 bases from V and 4 bases from J, leaving 19 bases between.

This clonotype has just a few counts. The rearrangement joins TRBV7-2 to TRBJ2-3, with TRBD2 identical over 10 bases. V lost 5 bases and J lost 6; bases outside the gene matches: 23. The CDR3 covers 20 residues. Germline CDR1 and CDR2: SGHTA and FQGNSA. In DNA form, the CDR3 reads TGTGCCAGCAGCCCCCGCCGGGGGGTAGCGGGGGGTCGGTTCGCCGATACGCAGTATTTT. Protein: CASSPRRGVAGGRFADTQYF.

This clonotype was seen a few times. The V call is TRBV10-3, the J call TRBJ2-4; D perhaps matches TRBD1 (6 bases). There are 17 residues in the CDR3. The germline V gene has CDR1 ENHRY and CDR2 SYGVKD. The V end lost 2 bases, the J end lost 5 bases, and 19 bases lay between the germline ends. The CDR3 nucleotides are TGTGCCATCAGTGAGCCCCTGGGCAGGGGCATCCAAAACATTCAGTACTTC. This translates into CAISEPLGRGIQNIQYF.

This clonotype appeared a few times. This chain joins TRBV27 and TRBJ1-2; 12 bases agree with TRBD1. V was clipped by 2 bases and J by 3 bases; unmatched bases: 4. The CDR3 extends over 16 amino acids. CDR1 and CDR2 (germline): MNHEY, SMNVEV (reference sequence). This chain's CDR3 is CASSLDWDRGHYGYTF. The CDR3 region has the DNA TGTGCCAGCAGTTTAGATTGGGACAGGGGGCACTATGGCTACACCTTC.

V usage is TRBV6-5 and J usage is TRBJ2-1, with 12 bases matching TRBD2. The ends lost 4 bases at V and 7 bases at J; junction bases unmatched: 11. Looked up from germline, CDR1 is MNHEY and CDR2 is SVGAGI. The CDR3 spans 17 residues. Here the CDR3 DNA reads TGTGCCAGCAGTTTACTAGCGGGGGGCCCCAACCGGAATGAGCAGTTCTTC. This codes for CASSLLAGGPNRNEQFF.

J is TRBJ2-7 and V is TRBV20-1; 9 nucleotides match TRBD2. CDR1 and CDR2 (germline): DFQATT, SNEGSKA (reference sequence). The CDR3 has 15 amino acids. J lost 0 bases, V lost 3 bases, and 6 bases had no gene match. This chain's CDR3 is CSARAFSGSSYEQYF. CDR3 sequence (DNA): TGCAGTGCTAGGGCATTTAGCGGGAGCTCCTACGAGCAGTACTTC.

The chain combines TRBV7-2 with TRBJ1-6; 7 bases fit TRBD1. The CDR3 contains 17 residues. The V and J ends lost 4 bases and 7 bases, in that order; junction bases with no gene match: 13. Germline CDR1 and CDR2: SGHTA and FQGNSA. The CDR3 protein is CASSSYQGGLGNSPLHF. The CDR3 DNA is TGTGCCAGCAGCTCTTATCAGGGGGGGTTAGGCAATTCACCCCTCCACTTT.

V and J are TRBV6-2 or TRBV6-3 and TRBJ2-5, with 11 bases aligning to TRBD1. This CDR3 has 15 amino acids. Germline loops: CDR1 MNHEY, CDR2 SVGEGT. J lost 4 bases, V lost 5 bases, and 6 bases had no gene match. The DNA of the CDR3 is TGTGCCAGCAGTGGACAGGGGGCGAGAAGAGAGACCCAGTACTTC. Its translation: CASSGQGARRETQYF.

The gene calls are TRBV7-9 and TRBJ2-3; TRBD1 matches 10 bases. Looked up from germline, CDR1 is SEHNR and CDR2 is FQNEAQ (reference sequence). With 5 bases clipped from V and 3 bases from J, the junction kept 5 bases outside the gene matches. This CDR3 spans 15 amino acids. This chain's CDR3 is CASSGTGALTDTQYF. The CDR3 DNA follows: TGTGCCAGCAGCGGGACAGGGGCGCTTACAGATACGCAGTATTTT.

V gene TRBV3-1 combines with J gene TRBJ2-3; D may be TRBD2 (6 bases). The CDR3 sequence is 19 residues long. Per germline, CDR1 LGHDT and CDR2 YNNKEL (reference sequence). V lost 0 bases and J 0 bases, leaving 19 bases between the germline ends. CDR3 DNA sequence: TGTGCCAGCAGCCAAGATAGAAGTGGGACCGGGACTAGCACAGATACGCAGTATTTT. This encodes CASSQDRSGTGTSTDTQYF.

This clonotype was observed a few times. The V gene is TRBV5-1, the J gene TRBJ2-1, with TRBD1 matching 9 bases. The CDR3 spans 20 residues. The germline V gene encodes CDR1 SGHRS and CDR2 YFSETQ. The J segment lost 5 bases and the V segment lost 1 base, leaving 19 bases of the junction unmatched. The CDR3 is CASSLFGPGQGQNQDNEQFF. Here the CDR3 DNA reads TGCGCCAGCAGCTTGTTTGGCCCGGGACAGGGTCAGAATCAGGACAATGAGCAGTTCTTC.

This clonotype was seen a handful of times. The DNA of the CDR3 is TGCGCCAGCAGCCATGGGATACCCCGAGGAAACACTGAAGCTTTCTTT. Translated, it gives CASSHGIPRGNTEAFF. V is TRBV4-1 and J is TRBJ1-1, with no clear D. The CDR3 contains 16 residues. With 3 bases removed from V and 2 bases from J, the gap between germline ends came to 16 bases. The germline gives CDR1 MGHRA, CDR2 YSYEKL.

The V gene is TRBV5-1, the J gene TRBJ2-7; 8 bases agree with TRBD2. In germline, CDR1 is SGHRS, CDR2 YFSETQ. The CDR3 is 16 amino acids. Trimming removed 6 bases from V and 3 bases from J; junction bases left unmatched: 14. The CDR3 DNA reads TGCGCCAGCAACCAACAGGCCGGGGGGGGCCGCTACGAGCAGTACTTC. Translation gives CASNQQAGGGRYEQYF.

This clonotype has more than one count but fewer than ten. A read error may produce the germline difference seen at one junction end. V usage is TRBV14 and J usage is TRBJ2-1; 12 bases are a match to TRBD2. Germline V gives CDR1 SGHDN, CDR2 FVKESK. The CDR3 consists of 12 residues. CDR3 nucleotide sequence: TGTGCCAGCAGCCTTGGACTAGCGGGAAGTCAGTTC. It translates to CASSLGLAGSQF.

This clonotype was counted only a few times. The CDR3, as DNA: TGCAGTGCTAGGTGGGAATTGAACACTGAAGCTTTCTTT. This codes for CSARWELNTEAFF. The V gene is TRBV20-1, the J gene TRBJ1-1; no firm D call. Germline assignment: CDR1 DFQATT and CDR2 SNEGSKA (reference sequence). The CDR3 length is 13 residues. V was shortened by 3 bases and J by 0 bases, with 8 bases between the two germline ends.

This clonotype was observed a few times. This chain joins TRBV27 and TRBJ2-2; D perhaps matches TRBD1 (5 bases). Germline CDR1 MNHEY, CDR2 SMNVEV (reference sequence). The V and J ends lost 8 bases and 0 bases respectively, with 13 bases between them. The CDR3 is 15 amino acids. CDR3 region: CASARTGANTGELFF. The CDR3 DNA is TGTGCCAGCGCTCGAACAGGAGCGAACACCGGGGAGCTGTTTTTT.